What follows is one TCR beta chain and its context. With 7 bases clipped from V and 4 bases from J, the junction kept 9 bases outside the gene matches. The CDR3 is 15 residues long. The V gene's germline CDR1 is SNHLY and CDR2 FYNNEI. The data are from a study of control samples from healthy donors and cancer patients. Sequenced by immunoSEQ multiplex PCR; TCRdb stores in-frame clones only, minus some. The sample contains roughly 140,000 clones, about 94% of which appear only once. V and J are TRBV2 and TRBJ2-3, with 9 bases that match TRBD2. The sequencing input was blood. This TCR was sampled from a man over 45 in good health. The CDR3 region has the DNA TGTGCCAGCACCCTTAGCGGGAGAGATTCAGATACGCAGTATTTT. The encoded protein is CASTLSGRDSDTQYF.